The T cell receptor beta chain described here comes from a study of blood T cell repertoires in COVID-19. Across the whole study: Samples taken during acute and convalescent COVID-19 were collected in the United States, Italy and Spain. From T cells, B-cell-depleted T cells, or PBMCs came the material, which was cDNA or gDNA.

This clone came up many times. As handled by the study authors: From reference gene primer amplification, estimates of nucleated cell counts were derived. Sequencing was performed with immunoSEQ multiplex PCR; in TCRdb, only in-frame clones are kept and a portion is missing. For V, J and clone size, that table is used; D and trimming come from the DNA. The table has approximately 71,000 clones, roughly 85% seen once; the top ten hold about 30%. The CDR3 is made up of 17 amino acids. Input material: peripheral blood. This sequence originates from a man between 60 and 75 years old with active or convalescent COVID-19. The chain carries TRBV21-1 and TRBJ1-2; the table's D call, TRBD1, has no DNA check behind it. TRBV21-1 is termed a pseudogene. CDR3 nucleotides: TGTGCCAGCAGCAAAGAGGGGGCGGGACAGGGCGCCTATGGCTACACCTTC. Its protein is CASSKEGAGQGAYGYTF.